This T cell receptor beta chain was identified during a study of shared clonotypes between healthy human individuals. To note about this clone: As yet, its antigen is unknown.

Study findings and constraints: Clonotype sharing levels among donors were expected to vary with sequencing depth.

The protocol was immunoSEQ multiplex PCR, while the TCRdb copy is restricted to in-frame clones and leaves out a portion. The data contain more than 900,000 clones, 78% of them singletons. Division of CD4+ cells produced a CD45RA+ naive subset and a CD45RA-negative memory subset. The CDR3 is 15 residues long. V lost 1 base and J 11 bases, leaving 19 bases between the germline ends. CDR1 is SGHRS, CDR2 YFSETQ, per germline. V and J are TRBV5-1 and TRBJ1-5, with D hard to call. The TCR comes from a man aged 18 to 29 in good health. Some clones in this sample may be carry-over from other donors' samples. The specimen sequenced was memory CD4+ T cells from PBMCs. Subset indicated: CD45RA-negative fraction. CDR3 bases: TGCGCCAGCAGCTTGAGTCCGGACCGGCGGTTGTCCCAGCATTTT. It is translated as CASSLSPDRRLSQHF.